The present T cell receptor (beta chain) was sequenced within a study of cytotoxic CD8 clonotypes in ibrutinib-treated CLL. Study-wide context: Partial response occurred in roughly 25 patients and complete response in 2; at median around 66 months, roughly 15 remained remitted and roughly twelve progressed. The taking of response samples occurred after a median roughly 12 months of treatment, with a range of 6 to 36. Among the samples, the mean was roughly 280,000 productive templates and fewer than 95,000 productive rearrangements. Study-wide results and caveats: Public clonotypes occurred uncommonly; on treatment, they contracted or remained stable.

Germline V lookup: CDR1 SGDLS, CDR2 YYNGEE. The CDR3 is 13 amino acids. V was cut by 9 bases and J by 4 bases, with 16 bases left in between. Here immunoSEQ multiplex PCR was the method, and the copy in TCRdb shows in-frame clones only, minus some. The sample carries about 50,000 clones, roughly 50% recorded once. For this clone: Its antigen is unknown.

The genes are TRBV9 and TRBJ1-1; no reliable D call. The specimen comprised PBMCs, sampled at disease progression, from a patient treated with ibrutinib. The receptor's source is a human donor with chronic lymphocytic leukemia. This chain's CDR3 is CATESYGRTEAFF. The CDR3 nucleotides read TGTGCCACCGAGTCGTACGGCCGCACTGAAGCTTTCTTT.